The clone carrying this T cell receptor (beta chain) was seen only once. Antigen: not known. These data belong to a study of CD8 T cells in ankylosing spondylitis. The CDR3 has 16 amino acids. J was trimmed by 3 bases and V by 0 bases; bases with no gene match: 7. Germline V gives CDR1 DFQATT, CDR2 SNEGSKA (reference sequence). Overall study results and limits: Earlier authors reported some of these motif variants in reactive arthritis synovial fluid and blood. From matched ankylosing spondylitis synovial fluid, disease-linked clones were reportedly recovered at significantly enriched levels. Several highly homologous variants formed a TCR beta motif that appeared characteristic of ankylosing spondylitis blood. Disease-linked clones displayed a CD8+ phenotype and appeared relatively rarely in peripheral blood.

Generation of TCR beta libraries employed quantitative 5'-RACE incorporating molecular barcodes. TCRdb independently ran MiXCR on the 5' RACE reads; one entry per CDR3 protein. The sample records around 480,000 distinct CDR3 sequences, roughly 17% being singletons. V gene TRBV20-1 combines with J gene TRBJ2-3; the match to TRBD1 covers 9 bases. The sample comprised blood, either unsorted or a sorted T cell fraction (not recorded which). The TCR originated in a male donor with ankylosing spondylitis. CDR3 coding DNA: TGCAGTGCTAGAGATTACGGGACAGGGTTAACAGATACGCAGTATTTT. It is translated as CSARDYGTGLTDTQYF.